This TCR beta chain was observed in a study of early T cells in non-severe SARS-CoV-2 infection. This clonotype was observed many times. TCRdb analysed the 5' RACE reads with MiXCR anew, one entry per CDR3 protein. The sample includes approximately 64,000 distinct CDR3 sequences, roughly a sixth of them seen just once. The CDR3 consists of 16 residues. V lost 0 bases and J lost 2, with 14 bases in between. Germline assignment: CDR1 SNHLY and CDR2 FYNNEI. The chain combines TRBV2 with TRBJ2-7; D perhaps matches TRBD1 (6 bases). The source is an adult who was a healthcare worker with PCR-confirmed SARS-CoV-2 infection or an uninfected control (not recorded which). The sequences come from whole blood, collected at baseline. CDR3 bases: TGTGCCAGCAGTGAAGCGAGGGGGACAAACCCCTACGAGCAGTACTTC. It yields the protein CASSEARGTNPYEQYF.